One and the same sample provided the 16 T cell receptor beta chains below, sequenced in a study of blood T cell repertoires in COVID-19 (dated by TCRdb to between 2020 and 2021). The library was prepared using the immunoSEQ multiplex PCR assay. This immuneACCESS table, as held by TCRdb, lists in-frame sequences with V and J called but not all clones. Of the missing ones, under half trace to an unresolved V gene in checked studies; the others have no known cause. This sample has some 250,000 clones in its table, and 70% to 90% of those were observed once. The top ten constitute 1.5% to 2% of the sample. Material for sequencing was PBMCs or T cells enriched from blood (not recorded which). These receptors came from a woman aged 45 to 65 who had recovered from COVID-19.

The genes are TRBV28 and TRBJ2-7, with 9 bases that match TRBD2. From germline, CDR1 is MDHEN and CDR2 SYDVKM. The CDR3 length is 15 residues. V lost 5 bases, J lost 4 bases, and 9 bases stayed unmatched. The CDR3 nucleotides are TGTGCCAGCAGTGCGCCGGGGCGGGGGGGTTACGAGCAGTACTTC. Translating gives CASSAPGRGGYEQYF.

The CDR3 sequence is CASSFTGSANTGELFF. The CDR3 nucleotides are TGCGCCAGCAGCTTTACCGGGTCTGCGAACACCGGGGAGCTGTTTTTT. This chain joins TRBV5-1 and TRBJ2-2; D call uncertain. V was cut by 2 bases and J by 0 bases, with 11 bases left in between. Germline lookup yields CDR1 SGHRS and CDR2 YFSETQ. CDR3 length equals 16 residues.

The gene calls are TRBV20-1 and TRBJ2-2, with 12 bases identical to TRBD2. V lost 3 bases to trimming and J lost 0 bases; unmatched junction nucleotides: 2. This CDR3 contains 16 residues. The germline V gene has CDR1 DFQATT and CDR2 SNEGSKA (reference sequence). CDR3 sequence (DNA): TGCAGTGCTAGTAGGACTAGCGGGACGAACACCGGGGAGCTGTTTTTT. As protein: CSASRTSGTNTGELFF.

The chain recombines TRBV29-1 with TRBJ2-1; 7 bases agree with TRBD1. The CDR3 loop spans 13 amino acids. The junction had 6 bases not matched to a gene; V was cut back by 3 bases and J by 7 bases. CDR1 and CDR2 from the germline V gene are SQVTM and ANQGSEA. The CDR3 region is CSVEVTQGNEQFF. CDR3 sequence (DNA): TGCAGCGTTGAGGTCACACAGGGGAATGAGCAGTTCTTC.

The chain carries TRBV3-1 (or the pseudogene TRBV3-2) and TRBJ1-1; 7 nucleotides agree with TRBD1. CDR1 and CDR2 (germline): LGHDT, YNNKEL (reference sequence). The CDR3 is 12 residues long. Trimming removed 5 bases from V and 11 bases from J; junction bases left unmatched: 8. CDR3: CASSLTGYGAFF. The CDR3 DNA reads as TGTGCCAGCAGCTTGACAGGGTACGGGGCTTTCTTT.

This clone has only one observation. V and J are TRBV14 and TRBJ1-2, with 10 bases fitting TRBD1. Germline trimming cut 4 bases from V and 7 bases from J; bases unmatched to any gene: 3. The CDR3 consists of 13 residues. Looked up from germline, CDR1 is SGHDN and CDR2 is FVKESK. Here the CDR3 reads CASSRDRGAGYTF. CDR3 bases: TGTGCCAGCAGCCGGGACAGGGGTGCTGGCTACACCTTC.

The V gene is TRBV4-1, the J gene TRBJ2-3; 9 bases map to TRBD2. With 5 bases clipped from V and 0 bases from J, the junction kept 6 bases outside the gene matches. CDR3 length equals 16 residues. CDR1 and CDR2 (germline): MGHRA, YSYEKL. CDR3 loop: CASSLVAGASTDTQYF. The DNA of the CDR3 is TGCGCCAGCAGCTTAGTAGCGGGAGCTAGCACAGATACGCAGTATTTT.

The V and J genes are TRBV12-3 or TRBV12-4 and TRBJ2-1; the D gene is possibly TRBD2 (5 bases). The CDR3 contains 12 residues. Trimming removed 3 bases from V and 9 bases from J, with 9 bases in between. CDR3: CASSFEGGEQFF. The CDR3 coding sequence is TGTGCCAGCAGTTTCGAGGGTGGTGAGCAGTTCTTC.

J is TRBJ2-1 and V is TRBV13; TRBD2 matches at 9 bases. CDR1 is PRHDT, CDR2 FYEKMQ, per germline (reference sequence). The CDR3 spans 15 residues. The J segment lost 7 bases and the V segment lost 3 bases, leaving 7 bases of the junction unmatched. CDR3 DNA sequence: TGTGCCAGCAGCTTCCGACCGACTAGCGGTAATGAGCAGTTCTTC. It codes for CASSFRPTSGNEQFF.

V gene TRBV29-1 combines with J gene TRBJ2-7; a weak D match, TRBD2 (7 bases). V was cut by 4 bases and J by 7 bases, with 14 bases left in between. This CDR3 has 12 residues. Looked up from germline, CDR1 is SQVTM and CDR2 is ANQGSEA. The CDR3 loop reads CSVAGQRGEQYF. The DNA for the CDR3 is TGCAGCGTTGCAGGACAGCGGGGAGAGCAGTACTTC.

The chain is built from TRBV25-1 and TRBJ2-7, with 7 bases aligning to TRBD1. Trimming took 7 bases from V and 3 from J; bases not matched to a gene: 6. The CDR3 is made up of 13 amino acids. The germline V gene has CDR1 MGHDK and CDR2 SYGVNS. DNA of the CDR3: TGTGCCAGCACCAGGGACAGATTCTACGAGCAGTACTTC. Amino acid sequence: CASTRDRFYEQYF.

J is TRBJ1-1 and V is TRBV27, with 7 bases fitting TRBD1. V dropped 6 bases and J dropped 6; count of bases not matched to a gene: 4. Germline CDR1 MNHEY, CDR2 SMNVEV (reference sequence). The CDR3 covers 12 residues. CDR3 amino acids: CASREGAAEAFF. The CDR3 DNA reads TGTGCCAGCAGAGAGGGGGCCGCTGAAGCTTTCTTT.

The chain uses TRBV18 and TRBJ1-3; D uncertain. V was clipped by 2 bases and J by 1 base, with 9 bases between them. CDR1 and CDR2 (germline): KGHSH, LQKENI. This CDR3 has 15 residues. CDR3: CASSPGQQSGNTIYF. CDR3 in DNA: TGTGCCAGCTCACCAGGTCAACAGTCTGGAAACACCATATATTTT.

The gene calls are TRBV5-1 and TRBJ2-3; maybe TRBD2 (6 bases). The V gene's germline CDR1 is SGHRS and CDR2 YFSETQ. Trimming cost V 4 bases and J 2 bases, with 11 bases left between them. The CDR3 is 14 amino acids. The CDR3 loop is CASSLIADTDTQYF. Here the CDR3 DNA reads TGCGCCAGCAGCCTAATAGCGGACACAGATACGCAGTATTTT.

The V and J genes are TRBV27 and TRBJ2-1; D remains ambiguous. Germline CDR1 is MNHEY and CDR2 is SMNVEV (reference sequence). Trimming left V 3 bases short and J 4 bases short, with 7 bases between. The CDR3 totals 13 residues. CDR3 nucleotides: TGTGCCAGCAGTTTCAGTCAGTACAATGAGCAGTTCTTC. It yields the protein CASSFSQYNEQFF.

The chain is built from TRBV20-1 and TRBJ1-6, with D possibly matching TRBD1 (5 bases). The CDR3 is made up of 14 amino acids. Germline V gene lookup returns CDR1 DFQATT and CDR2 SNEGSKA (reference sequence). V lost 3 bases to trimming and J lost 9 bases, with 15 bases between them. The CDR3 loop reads CSASGQYSVSPLHF. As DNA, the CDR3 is TGCAGTGCTAGTGGACAATACTCTGTTTCACCCCTCCACTTT.